The rows below give T cell receptor beta chains drawn from one sample of a study of vaccination and CD4 T cells after COVID-19. One entry per CDR3 protein, called by TCRdb with MiXCR from the PCR reads. The sample consists of approximately 20,000 distinct CDR3 sequences, under 60% of them appearing once. These receptors have no known antigen. The sequenced sample consisted of CD4+ T cells from blood, cultured in vitro. All receptors come from a human donor who had recovered from COVID-19. Both conserved end residues are part of each CDR3. Each record gives: V gene, clone size, D gene, J gene, CDR3 protein, CDR3 DNA. D genes are given only for firm matches. Clone size is shown for a subset of rows, as once, few, many or a class of expanded clone.

>TRBV6-5|once|NA|TRBJ2-7
CASSYSNLRTPSGEQYF
TGTGCCAGCAGTTACTCGAATTTACGGACGCCGTCCGGCGAGCAGTACTTC
>TRBV18|NA|NA|TRBJ2-2
CASSPRTGRTGELFF
TGTGCCAGCTCACCGAGAACAGGACGCACCGGGGAGCTGTTTTTT
>TRBV20-1|NA|NA|TRBJ2-3
CGAPSRVSTDTQYF
TGCGGTGCCCCCTCCAGGGTTAGCACAGATACGCAGTATTTT
>TRBV6-2/TRBV6-3|few|TRBD2|TRBJ2-3
CASRPEGILAGTQYF
TGTGCCAGCAGGCCCGAGGGAATCCTAGCGGGTACGCAGTATTTT
>TRBV27|NA|NA|TRBJ1-4
CASSPLGTRGRGEKLFF
TGTGCCAGCAGTCCCCTGGGTACGAGGGGGAGAGGAGAAAAACTGTTTTTT
>TRBV5-4|NA|NA|TRBJ1-2
CASTIKGMGGGYTF
TGTGCCAGCACCATAAAGGGTATGGGGGGCGGCTACACCTTC
>TRBV20-1|NA|TRBD2|TRBJ2-1
CSADPLGAGEGEQFF
TGCAGTGCCGATCCATTAGGGGCGGGAGAGGGTGAGCAGTTCTTC
>TRBV18|NA|NA|TRBJ1-1
CAAALKMDAEAFF
TGTGCCGCCGCTCTGAAGATGGACGCTGAAGCTTTCTTT
>TRBV28|few|TRBD1|TRBJ1-2
CASSLSDPGQGADGYTF
TGTGCCAGCAGTTTATCTGACCCGGGACAGGGGGCGGATGGCTACACCTTC
>TRBV19|once|TRBD1|TRBJ2-2
CASSTTGGLTGELFF
TGTGCCAGTAGTACGACAGGGGGCTTAACCGGGGAGCTGTTTTTT
>TRBV6-1|few|NA|TRBJ1-6
CASREGLFESHLHF
TGTGCCAGCAGAGAGGGACTTTTCGAGTCACACCTCCACTTT
>TRBV19|NA|NA|TRBJ1-3
CASANGPGNTIYF
TGTGCCAGTGCAAACGGGCCTGGAAACACCATATATTTT
>TRBV20-1|few|TRBD2|TRBJ2-6
CSASPAGSSGANVLTF
TGCAGTGCTAGTCCAGCGGGGAGCTCTGGGGCCAACGTCCTGACTTTC
>TRBV27|few|NA|TRBJ1-2
CASSLSGLIRGYTF
TGTGCCAGCAGTTTGAGTGGGCTAATCCGTGGCTACACCTTC
>TRBV12-3/TRBV12-4|few|TRBD1|TRBJ1-1
CASTPSTLTGRSTEAFF
TGTGCCAGCACCCCAAGTACCTTGACAGGGAGGAGCACTGAAGCTTTCTTT
>TRBV10-3|few|NA|TRBJ1-1
CAISGYSTDTEAFF
TGTGCCATCAGTGGTTACAGCACGGACACTGAAGCTTTCTTT
>TRBV20-1|NA|NA|TRBJ1-5
CSARPGRNQPQHF
TGCAGTGCTAGACCCGGTAGGAATCAGCCCCAGCATTTT
>TRBV27|few|NA|TRBJ1-6
CASSFYRDNSPLHF
TGTGCCAGCAGTTTTTACAGGGATAATTCACCCCTCCACTTT
>TRBV7-2|NA|TRBD1|TRBJ1-2
CASSFDRVRSGYTF
TGTGCCAGCAGCTTCGACAGGGTCAGAAGTGGCTACACCTTC
>TRBV6-1|NA|TRBD1|TRBJ1-4
CASSEAQGQANEKLFF
TGTGCCAGCAGTGAAGCGCAGGGACAGGCTAATGAAAAACTGTTTTTT
>TRBV6-1|NA|TRBD1|TRBJ1-2
CASSETGGAIGYTF
TGTGCCAGCAGTGAAACAGGGGGGGCAATTGGCTACACCTTC
>TRBV30|NA|NA|TRBJ1-5
CAWSSTDLYQPQHF
TGTGCCTGGAGTTCGACAGATTTATATCAGCCCCAGCATTTT
>TRBV11-2|NA|NA|TRBJ2-3
CASSFPQSGTDTQYF
TGTGCCAGCAGCTTCCCACAGTCGGGCACAGATACGCAGTATTTT
>TRBV7-6|few|NA|TRBJ1-2
CASSPRTAFTNYGYTF
TGTGCCAGCAGCCCTCGGACAGCCTTCACTAACTATGGCTACACCTTC
>TRBV12-3/TRBV12-4|NA|NA|TRBJ1-1
CASSLREYTEAFF
TGTGCCAGCAGTTTGAGGGAGTACACTGAAGCTTTCTTT
>TRBV6-5|once|NA|TRBJ2-1
CASSYGLFGYEQFF
TGTGCCAGCAGTTATGGTTTATTTGGGTATGAGCAGTTCTTC
>TRBV12-3/TRBV12-4|NA|NA|TRBJ1-2
CASTTWGGGTIQSGYGYTF
TGTGCCAGCACCACCTGGGGAGGTGGCACGATACAAAGTGGCTATGGCTACACCTTC
>TRBV27|NA|TRBD2|TRBJ2-2
CASSLFSGGRAYTGELFF
TGTGCCAGCAGTTTATTCTCGGGCGGGAGGGCCTACACCGGGGAGCTGTTTTTT
>TRBV20-1|NA|TRBD2|TRBJ2-1
CSAHGLAPNEQFF
TGCAGTGCCCACGGACTAGCGCCGAATGAGCAGTTCTTC
>TRBV5-4|NA|TRBD1|TRBJ2-5
CASSTYTGGETQYF
TGTGCCAGCAGCACCTATACAGGGGGCGAGACCCAGTACTTC
>TRBV7-3|NA|NA|TRBJ2-7
CASSLTGRGEQYF
TGTGCCAGCAGCTTAACCGGGAGAGGCGAGCAGTACTTC
>TRBV2|NA|NA|TRBJ2-1
CASRKGSSDNEQFF
TGTGCCAGCAGGAAAGGATCTTCGGACAATGAGCAGTTCTTC
>TRBV5-6|NA|TRBD1|TRBJ1-5
CASSLIGQGIDQPQHF
TGTGCCAGCAGCTTAATAGGACAGGGGATCGATCAGCCCCAGCATTTT